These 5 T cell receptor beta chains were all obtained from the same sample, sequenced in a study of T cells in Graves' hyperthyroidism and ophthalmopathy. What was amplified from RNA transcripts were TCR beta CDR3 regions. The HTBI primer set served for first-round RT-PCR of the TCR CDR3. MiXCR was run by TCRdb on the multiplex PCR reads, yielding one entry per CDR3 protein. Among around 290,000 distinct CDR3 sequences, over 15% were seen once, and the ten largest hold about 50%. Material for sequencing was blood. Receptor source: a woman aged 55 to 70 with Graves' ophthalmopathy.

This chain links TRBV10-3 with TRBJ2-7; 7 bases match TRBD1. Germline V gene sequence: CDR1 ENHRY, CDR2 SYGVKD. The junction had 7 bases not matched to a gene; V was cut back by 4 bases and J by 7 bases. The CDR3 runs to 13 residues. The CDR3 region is CAISGSDRVEQYF. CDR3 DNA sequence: TGTGCCATCAGTGGAAGCGACAGGGTTGAGCAGTACTTC.

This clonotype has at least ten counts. In nucleotides, the CDR3 is TGTGCCAGCAGCCGCGCCCATAGCGGGGGTCAAGATACGCAGTATTTT. This encodes CASSRAHSGGQDTQYF. The chain combines TRBV7-2 with TRBJ2-3; 9 nucleotides align to TRBD2. The CDR3 extends over 16 amino acids. Germline V gives CDR1 SGHTA, CDR2 FQGNSA. Losses at the gene ends were 5 bases for V and 5 bases for J; bases not matched to a gene: 11.

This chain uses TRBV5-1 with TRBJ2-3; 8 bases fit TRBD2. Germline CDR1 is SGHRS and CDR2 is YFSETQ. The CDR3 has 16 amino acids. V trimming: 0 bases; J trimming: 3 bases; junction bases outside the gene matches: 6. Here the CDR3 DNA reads TGCGCCAGCAGCTTGGGTACTAGCGGCCCTACAGATACGCAGTATTTT. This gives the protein CASSLGTSGPTDTQYF.

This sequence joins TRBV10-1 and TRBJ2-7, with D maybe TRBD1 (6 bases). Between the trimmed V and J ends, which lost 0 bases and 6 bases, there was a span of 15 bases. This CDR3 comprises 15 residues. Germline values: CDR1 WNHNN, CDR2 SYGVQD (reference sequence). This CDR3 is CASSESTGQCSEQYF. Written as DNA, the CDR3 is TGCGCCAGCAGTGAGTCGACAGGACAGTGTTCCGAGCAGTACTTC.

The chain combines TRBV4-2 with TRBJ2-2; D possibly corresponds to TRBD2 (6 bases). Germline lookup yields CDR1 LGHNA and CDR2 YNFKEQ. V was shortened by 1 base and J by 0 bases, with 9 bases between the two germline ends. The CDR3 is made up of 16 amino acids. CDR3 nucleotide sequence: TGTGCCAGCAGCCAAGGCGGGGCAGCGAACACCGGGGAGCTGTTTTTT. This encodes CASSQGGAANTGELFF.